This TCR beta chain was sequenced during a study of T cell responses to AZD1222 COVID-19 vaccine. The data were produced by immunoSEQ multiplex PCR, yet TCRdb's version contains in-frame clones alone and is incomplete. The data contain under 150,000 clones, 80% to 90% of them singletons. The specimen was peripheral blood, collected on day 0 of AZD1222 vaccination. This TCR derives from an adult in good health.

Here the CDR3 DNA reads TGTGCCAGCAGTCTAGTGGACAGGGCTCGGTCACCCCTCCACTTT. Its translation: CASSLVDRARSPLHF. The rearrangement links TRBV6-5 to TRBJ1-6; 8 nucleotides align to TRBD1. With V trimmed by 5 bases and J by 10 bases, 10 bases remained unmatched. Germline CDR1 reads MNHEY; CDR2 reads SVGAGI. The CDR3 is made up of 15 amino acids.